A selection of T cell receptor beta chains follows, all from one sample in a study of cytomegalovirus exposure and HLA in healthy donors. TCRdb keeps only in-frame clones here, not all; method: immunoSEQ multiplex PCR. The repertoire holds about 190,000 clones, with roughly 80% as singletons. Source material: PBMCs. Every receptor here comes from a woman aged 25 to 39 in good health and CMV-seropositive. Each CDR3 is given with its conserved first and last residue.

J | V | CDR3
TRBJ1-3 | TRBV28 | CASSPWGGTGNTIYF
TRBJ2-2 | TRBV7-2 | CASSLKLGTGELFF
TRBJ2-2 | TRBV7-9 | CASSSGLAVNTGELFF
TRBJ2-6 | TRBV10-3 | CAIATGGSGANVLTF
TRBJ1-1 | TRBV6-1 | CASSHRGLNTEAFF
TRBJ2-7 | TRBV25-1 | CASSDWTGSYEQYF
TRBJ2-1 | TRBV19 | CASRIGGLAGGYNEQFF
TRBJ1-1 | TRBV10-2 | CASNQGLAFF
TRBJ2-7 | TRBV10-3 | CAISGEGTTYEQYF
TRBJ1-1 | TRBV11-2 | CASSLGGSMNTEAFF
TRBJ1-4 | TRBV6-1 | CASSVPTGVSNEKLFF
TRBJ2-7 | TRBV5-4 | CASSQGLAGVGEQYF
TRBJ2-5 | TRBV10-3 | CAISLAGQETQYF
TRBJ2-5 | TRBV11-2 | CASSPSGRRDETQYF
TRBJ2-1 | TRBV5-1 | CASSLPSGANEQFF
TRBJ1-1 | TRBV6-5 | CASSYSTGRNTEAFF
TRBJ2-1 | TRBV19 | CASSNQFNSQFF
TRBJ2-7 | TRBV6-5 | CASSRGQPYEQYF
TRBJ1-5 | TRBV6-4 | CASSDSSWRDFRPQHF
TRBJ2-7 | TRBV18 | CASSPPNGPGTASYEQYF
TRBJ1-1 | TRBV10-3 | CAISDGGRNTEAFF
TRBJ2-2 | TRBV6-1 | CASTGRDTGELFF
TRBJ2-7 | TRBV18 | CASSEGLAGVGEQYF
TRBJ2-2 | TRBV9 | CASSVGGGELFF
TRBJ2-1 | TRBV28 | CASSLINEQFF
TRBJ2-2 | TRBV5-5 | CASSDTSGSRAGELFF
TRBJ2-7 | TRBV27 | CASSLSGASYEQYF
TRBJ1-1 | TRBV21-1 | CASPTRQMNTEAFF